This record looks at one TCR beta chain sequence and its context. TCRdb's table, derived via immunoSEQ multiplex PCR, lists solely in-frame clones and lacks some. This table holds about 68,000 clones, 90% to 95% found once. Germline V gene sequence: CDR1 SNHLY, CDR2 FYNNEI. The CDR3 runs to 15 residues. Trimming cost V 2 bases and J 1 base, with 10 bases left between them. Seattle cases were enrolled at active infection and followed longitudinally. This entry belongs to a study of blood T cell repertoires in COVID-19. Overall study: Researchers got acute and convalescent COVID-19 samples from the United States, Italy and Spain.

This receptor was taken from a man aged 40-50 years with COVID-19, enrolled during active disease. The sequencing sample was made of peripheral blood. The genes are TRBV2 and TRBJ2-3, with D perhaps TRBD2 (5 bases). CDR3 DNA: TGTGCCAGCAGTGAACTCGGGGTTGGCACAGATACGCAGTATTTT. Amino acid sequence: CASSELGVGTDTQYF. Based on the CDR3 plus reference TRBV2 and TRBJ2-3, the full variable domain is EPEVTQTPSHQVTQMGQEVILRCVPISNHLYFYWYRQILGQKVEFLVSFYNNEISEKSEIFDDQFSVERPDGSNFTLKIRSTKLEDSAMYFCASSELGVGTDTQYFGPGTRLTVL.